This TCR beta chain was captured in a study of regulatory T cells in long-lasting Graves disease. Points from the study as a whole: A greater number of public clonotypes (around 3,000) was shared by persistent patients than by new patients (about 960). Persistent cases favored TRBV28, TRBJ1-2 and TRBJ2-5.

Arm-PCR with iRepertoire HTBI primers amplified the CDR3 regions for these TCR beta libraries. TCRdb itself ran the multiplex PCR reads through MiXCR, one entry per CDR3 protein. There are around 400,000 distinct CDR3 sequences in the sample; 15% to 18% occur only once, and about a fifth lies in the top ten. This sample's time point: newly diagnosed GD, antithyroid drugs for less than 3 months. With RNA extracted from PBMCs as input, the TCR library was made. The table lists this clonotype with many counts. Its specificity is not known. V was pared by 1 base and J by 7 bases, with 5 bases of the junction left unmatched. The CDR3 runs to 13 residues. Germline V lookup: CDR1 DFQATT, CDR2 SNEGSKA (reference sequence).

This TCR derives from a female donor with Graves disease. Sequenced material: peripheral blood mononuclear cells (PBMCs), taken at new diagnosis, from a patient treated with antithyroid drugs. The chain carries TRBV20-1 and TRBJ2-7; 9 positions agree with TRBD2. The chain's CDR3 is CSARVAGVREQYF. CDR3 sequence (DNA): TGCAGTGCTAGAGTAGCGGGAGTGAGAGAGCAGTACTTC.